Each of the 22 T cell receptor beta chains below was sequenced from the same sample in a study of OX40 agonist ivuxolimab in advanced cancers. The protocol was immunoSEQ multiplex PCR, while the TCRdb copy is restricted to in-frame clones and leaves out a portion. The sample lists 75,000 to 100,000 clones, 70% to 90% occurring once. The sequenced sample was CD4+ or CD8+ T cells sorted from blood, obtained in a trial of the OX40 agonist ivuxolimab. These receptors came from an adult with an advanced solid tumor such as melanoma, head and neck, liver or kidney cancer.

CDR3 protein: CASSIVEAEGYTF. The CDR3, as DNA: TGTGCCAGTAGTATAGTTGAGGCTGAGGGCTACACCTTC. The chain links TRBV19 to TRBJ1-2; unclear D gene. Germline V gives CDR1 LNHDA, CDR2 SQIVND (reference sequence). The CDR3 covers 13 residues. Trimming shortened V by 1 base and J by 8 bases, and 11 bases separated the two germline ends.

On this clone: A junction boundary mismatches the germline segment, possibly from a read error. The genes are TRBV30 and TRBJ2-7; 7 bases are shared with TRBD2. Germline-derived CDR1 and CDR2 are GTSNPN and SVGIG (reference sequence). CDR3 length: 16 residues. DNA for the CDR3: TGTGCCTGGAATTCTAGGACGGCTAGCGGACTATACGGGCAGTACTTC. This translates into CAWNSRTASGLYGQYF.

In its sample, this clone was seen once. CDR3 bases: TGTGCCAGCAGTTACTCCGGCGGGAGGGGGCAAGAGACCCAGTACTTC. Protein: CASSYSGGRGQETQYF. The chain has TRBV6-5 and TRBJ2-5, with 9 bases fitting TRBD2. There are 16 residues in the CDR3. J gave up 2 bases and V 0 bases, and 4 bases lay outside the gene matches. Germline V gene lookup returns CDR1 MNHEY and CDR2 SVGAGI.

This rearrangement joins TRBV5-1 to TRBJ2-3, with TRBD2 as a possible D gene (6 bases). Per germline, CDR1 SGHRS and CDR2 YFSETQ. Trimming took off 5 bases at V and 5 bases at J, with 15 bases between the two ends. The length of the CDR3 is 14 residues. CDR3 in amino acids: CASRRDGAGDTQYF. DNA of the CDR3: TGCGCCAGCAGGCGGGACGGCGCAGGAGATACGCAGTATTTT.

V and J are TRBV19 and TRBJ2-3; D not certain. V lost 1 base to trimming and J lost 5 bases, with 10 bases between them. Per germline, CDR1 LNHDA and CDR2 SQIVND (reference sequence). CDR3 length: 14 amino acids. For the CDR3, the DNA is TGTGCCAGTAGTATAGCGCCGTCGGTAGATACGCAGTATTTT. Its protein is CASSIAPSVDTQYF.

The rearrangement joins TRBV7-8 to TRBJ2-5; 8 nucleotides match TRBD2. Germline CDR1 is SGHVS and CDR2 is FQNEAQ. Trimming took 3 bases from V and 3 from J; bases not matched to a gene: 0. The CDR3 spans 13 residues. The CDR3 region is CASSFSGKETQYF. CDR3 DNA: TGTGCCAGCAGCTTTAGCGGGAAAGAGACCCAGTACTTC.

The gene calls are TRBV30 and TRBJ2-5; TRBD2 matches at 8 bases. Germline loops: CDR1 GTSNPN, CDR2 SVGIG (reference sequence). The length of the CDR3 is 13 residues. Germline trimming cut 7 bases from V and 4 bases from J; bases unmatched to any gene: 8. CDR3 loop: CASTSGSGETQYF. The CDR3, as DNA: TGTGCCTCCACGAGCGGGAGTGGAGAGACCCAGTACTTC.

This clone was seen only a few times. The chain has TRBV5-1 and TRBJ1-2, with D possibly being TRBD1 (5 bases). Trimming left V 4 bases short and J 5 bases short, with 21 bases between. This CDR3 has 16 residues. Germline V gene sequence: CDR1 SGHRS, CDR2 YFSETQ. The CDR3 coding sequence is TGCGCCAGCAGCCCGTTTGAGCCGGGGGAAGGTTATGGCTACACCTTC. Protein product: CASSPFEPGEGYGYTF.

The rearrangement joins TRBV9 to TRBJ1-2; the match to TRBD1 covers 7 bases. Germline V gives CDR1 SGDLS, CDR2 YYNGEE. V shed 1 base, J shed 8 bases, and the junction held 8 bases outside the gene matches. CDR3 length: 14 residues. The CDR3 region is CASSVTRQGEGYTF. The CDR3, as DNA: TGTGCCAGCAGCGTAACACGACAGGGTGAAGGCTACACCTTC.

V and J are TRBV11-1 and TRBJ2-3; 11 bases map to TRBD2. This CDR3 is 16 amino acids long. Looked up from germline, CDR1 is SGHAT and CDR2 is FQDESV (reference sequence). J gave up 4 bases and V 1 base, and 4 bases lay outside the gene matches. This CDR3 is CASSLGTSGSPDTQYF. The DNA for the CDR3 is TGTGCCAGCAGCTTAGGAACTAGCGGGAGCCCAGATACGCAGTATTTT.

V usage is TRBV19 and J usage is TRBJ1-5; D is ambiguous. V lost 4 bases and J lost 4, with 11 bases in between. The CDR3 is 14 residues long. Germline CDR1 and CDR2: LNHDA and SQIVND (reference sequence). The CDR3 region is CASSTPGGNQPQHF. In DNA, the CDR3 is TGTGCCAGTAGTACACCGGGCGGTAATCAGCCCCAGCATTTT.

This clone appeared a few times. The CDR3: CASCQPQHF. CDR3 bases: TGTGCCAGCTGTCAGCCCCAGCATTTT. The V gene is TRBV2, the J gene TRBJ1-5, with D uncertain. In germline, CDR1 is SNHLY, CDR2 FYNNEI. The germline V and J ends were trimmed by 8 bases and 6 bases, with 2 bases remaining between them. This CDR3 is built from 9 residues.

CDR3 coding DNA: TGTGCCAGCAGACTAGCGGTAGGCGAGCAGTACTTC. Its protein product is CASRLAVGEQYF. V usage is TRBV6-1 and J usage is TRBJ2-7, with 8 bases fitting TRBD2. CDR1 and CDR2 (germline): MNHNS, SASEGT. This CDR3 comprises 12 residues. With V trimmed by 6 bases and J by 6 bases, 4 bases remained unmatched.

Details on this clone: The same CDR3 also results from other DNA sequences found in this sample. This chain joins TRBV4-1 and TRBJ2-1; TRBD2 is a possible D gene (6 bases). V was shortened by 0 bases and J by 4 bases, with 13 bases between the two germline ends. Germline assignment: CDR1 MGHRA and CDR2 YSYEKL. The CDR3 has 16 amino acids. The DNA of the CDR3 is TGCGCCAGCAGCCAAGATCTGCGGGAAGGATACAATGAGCAGTTCTTC. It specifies CASSQDLREGYNEQFF.

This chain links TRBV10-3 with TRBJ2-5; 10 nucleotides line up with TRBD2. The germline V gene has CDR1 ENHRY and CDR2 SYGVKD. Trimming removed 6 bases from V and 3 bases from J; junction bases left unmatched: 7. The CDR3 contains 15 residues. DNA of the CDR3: TGTGCCATCAGCCCTACTGGACTAGCGGAAGAGACCCAGTACTTC. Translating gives CAISPTGLAEETQYF.

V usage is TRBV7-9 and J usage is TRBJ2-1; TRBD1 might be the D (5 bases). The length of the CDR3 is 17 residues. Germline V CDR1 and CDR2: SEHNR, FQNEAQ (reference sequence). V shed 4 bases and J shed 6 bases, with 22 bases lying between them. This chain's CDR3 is CASSSQNRGRVSNEQFF. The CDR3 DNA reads TGTGCCAGCAGCTCCCAAAATAGGGGCAGGGTAAGCAATGAGCAGTTCTTC. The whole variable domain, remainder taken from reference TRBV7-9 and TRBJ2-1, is DTGVSQNPRHKITKRGQNVTFRCDPISEHNRLYWYRQTLGQGPEFLTYFQNEAQLEKSRLLSDRFSAERPKGSFSTLEIQRTEQGDSAMYLCASSSQNRGRVSNEQFFGPGTRLTVL.

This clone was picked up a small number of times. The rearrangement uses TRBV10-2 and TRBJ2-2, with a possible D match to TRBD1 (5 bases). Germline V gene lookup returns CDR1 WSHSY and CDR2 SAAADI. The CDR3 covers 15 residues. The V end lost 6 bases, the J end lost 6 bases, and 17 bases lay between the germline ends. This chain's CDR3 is CASRLGQGTAGELFF. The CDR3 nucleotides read TGCGCCAGCAGGCTCGGCCAGGGTACTGCCGGGGAGCTGTTTTTT.

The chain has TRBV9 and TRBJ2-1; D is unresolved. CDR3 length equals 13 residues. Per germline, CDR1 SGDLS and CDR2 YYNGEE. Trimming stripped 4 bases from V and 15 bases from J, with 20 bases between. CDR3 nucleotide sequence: TGTGCCAGCAGCCGGAATCTAGGTGAGAGCCCGTTCTTC. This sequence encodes CASSRNLGESPFF.

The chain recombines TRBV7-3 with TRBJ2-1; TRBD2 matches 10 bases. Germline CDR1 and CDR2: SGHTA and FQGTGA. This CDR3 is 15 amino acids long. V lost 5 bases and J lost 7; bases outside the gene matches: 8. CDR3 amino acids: CASSPSGSHLNEQFF. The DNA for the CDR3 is TGTGCCAGCAGCCCTAGCGGGAGTCACTTGAATGAGCAGTTCTTC.

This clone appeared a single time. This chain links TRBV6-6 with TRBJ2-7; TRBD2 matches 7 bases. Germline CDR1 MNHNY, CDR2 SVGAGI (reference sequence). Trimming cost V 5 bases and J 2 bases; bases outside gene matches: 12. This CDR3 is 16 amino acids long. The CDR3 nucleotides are TGTGCCAGCAGTCCGCCAGGGCTAGCGGAGACCTACGAGCAGTACTTC. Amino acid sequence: CASSPPGLAETYEQYF.

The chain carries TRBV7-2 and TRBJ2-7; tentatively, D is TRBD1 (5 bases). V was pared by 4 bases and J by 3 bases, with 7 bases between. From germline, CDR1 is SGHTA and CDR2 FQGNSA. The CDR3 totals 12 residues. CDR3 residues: CASSSQGYEQYF. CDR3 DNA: TGTGCCAGCAGCTCCCAGGGCTACGAGCAGTACTTC.

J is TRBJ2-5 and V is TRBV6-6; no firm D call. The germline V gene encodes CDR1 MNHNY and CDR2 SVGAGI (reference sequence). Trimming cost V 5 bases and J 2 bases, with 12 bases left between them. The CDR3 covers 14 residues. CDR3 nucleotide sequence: TGTGCCAGCAGTCCCCGTTCAGCGCAAGAGACCCAGTACTTC. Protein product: CASSPRSAQETQYF.